The 14 T cell receptor beta chains listed next were all sequenced from one sample in a study of T cell responses to AZD1222 COVID-19 vaccine (dated by TCRdb to the early 2020s). The time point label here, explained by the study, means: baseline before first vaccination. Library construction relied on the immunoSEQ multiplex PCR assay. TCRdb retrieved this table from immuneACCESS and kept in-frame rearrangements only. Not all clones are present; in checked studies, unresolved V genes account for under half, and no reason is known for the remainder. The sample table records 110,000 to 150,000 clones; about 93% of these occur just once. The top ten clonotypes cover over 7.5% of the sample. The sample in question was peripheral blood, obtained on day 0 of AZD1222 vaccination. The receptors stem from an adult in good health.

The rearrangement joins TRBV19 to TRBJ2-2; no clear D gene. V was pared by 3 bases and J by 6 bases, with 14 bases between. This CDR3 has 15 amino acids. Germline CDR1 is LNHDA and CDR2 is SQIVND (reference sequence). Written as DNA, the CDR3 is TGTGCCAGTAGTATTCCAATCTCAGGAGCCGGGGAGCTGTTTTTT. Protein product: CASSIPISGAGELFF.

The chain employs TRBV14 and TRBJ2-2, with D hard to call. Germline values: CDR1 SGHDN, CDR2 FVKESK. The CDR3 runs to 18 residues. V was pared by 4 bases and J by 0 bases, with 18 bases between. CDR3 DNA: TGTGCCAGCAGCCGGGGTCAGAGCCTACTATCGAACACCGGGGAGCTGTTTTTT. It codes for CASSRGQSLLSNTGELFF. The whole variable domain, remainder taken from reference TRBV14 and TRBJ2-2, is EAGVTQFPSHSVIEKGQTVTLRCDPISGHDNLYWYRRVMGKEIKFLLHFVKESKQDESGMPNNRFLAERTGGTYSTLKVQPAELEDSGVYFCASSRGQSLLSNTGELFFGEGSRLTVL.

This chain joins TRBV20-1 and TRBJ2-7; tentative D call: TRBD1 (5 bases). Trimming took 4 bases from V and 7 from J, leaving 8 bases between them. Germline CDR1 and CDR2: DFQATT and SNEGSKA (reference sequence). This CDR3 is built from 10 residues. CDR3 residues: CSAMSGEQYF. CDR3 DNA sequence: TGCAGTGCTATGTCAGGGGAGCAGTACTTC.

V usage is TRBV12-3 or TRBV12-4 and J usage is TRBJ2-7; the D gene is possibly TRBD2 (5 bases). With 3 bases removed from V and 3 bases from J, the gap between germline ends came to 9 bases. The CDR3 covers 13 residues. CDR3 region: CASSFLEGYEQYF. The CDR3 DNA sequence: TGTGCCAGCAGTTTCCTAGAGGGCTACGAGCAGTACTTC.

V usage is TRBV5-4 and J usage is TRBJ1-2, with 8 bases identical to TRBD1. The junction had 9 bases not matched to a gene; V was cut back by 0 bases and J by 8 bases. Germline V gene sequence: CDR1 SGHNT, CDR2 YYREEE (reference sequence). This CDR3 spans 15 amino acids. As DNA, the CDR3 is TGTGCCAGCAGCTTGGCGAGGACAGGGCAGGGAGGCTACACCTTC. Translation gives CASSLARTGQGGYTF.

This clone is a singleton in its sample. This chain joins TRBV4-2 and TRBJ1-6; D gene ambiguous. The CDR3 totals 16 residues. V was shortened by 3 bases and J by 3 bases, with 12 bases between the two germline ends. Germline CDR1 LGHNA, CDR2 YNFKEQ. CDR3 amino acids: CASSQALGFYNSPLHF. The DNA for the CDR3 is TGTGCCAGCAGCCAGGCTCTAGGGTTCTATAATTCACCCCTCCACTTT.

The chain combines TRBV4-2 with TRBJ1-2; no firm D call. Germline V gene lookup returns CDR1 LGHNA and CDR2 YNFKEQ. The CDR3 extends over 15 amino acids. V shed 3 bases and J shed 2 bases, with 13 bases lying between them. CDR3 bases: TGTGCCAGCAGCCACGTGGGTTCTTGGAACTATGGCTACACCTTC. Residues: CASSHVGSWNYGYTF.

The rearrangement joins TRBV29-1 to TRBJ1-4; a possible D gene is TRBD1 (5 bases). The germline V gene encodes CDR1 SQVTM and CDR2 ANQGSEA. The V gene lost 8 bases and the J gene lost 0 bases, with 16 bases spanning the gap. CDR3 length: 15 amino acids. The CDR3 nucleotides are TGCAGCCTCCCGCGGGGCATAGCAACTAATGAAAAACTGTTTTTT. Protein sequence: CSLPRGIATNEKLFF.

The rearrangement joins TRBV4-2 to TRBJ2-7; unclear D gene. V dropped 0 bases and J dropped 0 bases, with 12 bases sitting between them. The germline V gene encodes CDR1 LGHNA and CDR2 YNFKEQ. The CDR3 has 16 amino acids. The CDR3 DNA is TGTGCCAGCAGCCAAGACTGGGCAGTAACCTCCTACGAGCAGTACTTC. This gives the protein CASSQDWAVTSYEQYF.

The CDR3 spells CASSSARGAGNSPLHF. The DNA for the CDR3 is TGCGCCAGCAGCTCCGCTAGGGGCGCGGGTAATTCACCCCTCCACTTT. The chain joins TRBV5-1 to TRBJ1-6, with D possibly being TRBD1 (5 bases). Germline V gene data show CDR1 as SGHRS and CDR2 as YFSETQ. With 3 bases removed from V and 6 bases from J, the gap between germline ends came to 16 bases. The CDR3 totals 16 residues.

V is TRBV30 and J is TRBJ2-1; possibly TRBD2 for D (6 bases). Germline loops: CDR1 GTSNPN, CDR2 SVGIG (reference sequence). V was cut by 5 bases and J by 10 bases, with 21 bases left in between. The CDR3 is 14 amino acids. The CDR3 is CAWGAVDPRGEQFF. CDR3 DNA: TGTGCCTGGGGGGCGGTCGACCCCCGGGGGGAGCAGTTCTTC.

This chain joins TRBV7-9 and TRBJ2-1; TRBD2 is a possible D gene (5 bases). The germline CDR1 and CDR2 sequences are SEHNR and FQNEAQ (reference sequence). The CDR3 has 16 residues. Trimming removed 5 bases from V and 8 bases from J, with 22 bases in between. CDR3 sequence (DNA): TGTGCCAGCAGCCTCCCGATGGGCGAGGGTAGCGATGAGCAGTTCTTC. It yields the protein CASSLPMGEGSDEQFF. The whole variable domain, remainder taken from reference TRBV7-9 and TRBJ2-1, is DTGVSQNPRHKITKRGQNVTFRCDPISEHNRLYWYRQTLGQGPEFLTYFQNEAQLEKSRLLSDRFSAERPKGSFSTLEIQRTEQGDSAMYLCASSLPMGEGSDEQFFGPGTRLTVL.

Comments on this clone: Other DNA sequences of this sample code for an identical CDR3. The V gene is TRBV11-2, the J gene TRBJ1-1; unclear D gene. The V gene's germline CDR1 is SGHAT and CDR2 FQNNGV. The CDR3 runs 13 residues. The germline V and J ends were trimmed by 1 base and 1 base, with 4 bases remaining between them. The CDR3 here is CASSLVRNTEAFF. In DNA form, the CDR3 reads TGTGCCAGCAGCTTAGTAAGGAACACTGAAGCTTTCTTT.

This chain connects TRBV4-1 to TRBJ2-5, with D maybe TRBD2 (5 bases). V was cut by 1 base and J by 5 bases, with 8 bases left in between. In germline, CDR1 is MGHRA, CDR2 YSYEKL. CDR3 size: 13 residues. For the CDR3, the DNA is TGCGCCAGCAGCCAAGCGGGGTGGGAGACCCAGTACTTC. Translated, it gives CASSQAGWETQYF.